The T cell receptor (beta chain) described here comes from a study of Tregs in tolerant kidney transplant recipients. Some clones are missing from TCRdb's copy, which holds only in-frame ones; the method was immunoSEQ multiplex PCR. The table shows some 70,000 clones, with about 89% occurring only once. Unstimulated regulatory T cells (CD4+CD25+CD127-), CD4+CD25- non-regulatory cells, CD4 and CD8 cells were FACS-sorted from thawed PBMCs. This CDR3 is 15 amino acids long. Germline V gene sequence: CDR1 GTSNPN, CDR2 SVGIG (reference sequence). The V and J ends lost 5 bases and 7 bases respectively, with 22 bases between them.

The gene calls are TRBV30 and TRBJ2-3; D is possibly TRBD2 (6 bases). The material sequenced was CD4+ T cells from blood, taken before the transplant. This TCR was recovered from a human donor who received a combined kidney and bone marrow transplant. CDR3 in DNA: TGTGCCTGGGGCCTAGGTGGGGGAGGAACGAATACGCAGTATTTT. Amino acid sequence: CAWGLGGGGTNTQYF.